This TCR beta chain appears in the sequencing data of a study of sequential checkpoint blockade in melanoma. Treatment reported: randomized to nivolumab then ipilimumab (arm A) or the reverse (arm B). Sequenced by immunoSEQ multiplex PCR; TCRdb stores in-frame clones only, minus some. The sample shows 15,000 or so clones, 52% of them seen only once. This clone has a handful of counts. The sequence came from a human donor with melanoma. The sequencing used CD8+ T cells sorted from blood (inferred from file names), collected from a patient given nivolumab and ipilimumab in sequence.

The CDR3 DNA follows: TGTGCCAGCAGTCCTAACAGGGCTTGGGGCTACACCTTC. Translation gives CASSPNRAWGYTF. The chain uses TRBV27 and TRBJ1-2; maybe TRBD1 (6 bases). V was clipped by 5 bases and J by 8 bases, with 15 bases between them. The length of the CDR3 is 13 residues. Per the germline V gene, CDR1 is MNHEY and CDR2 is SMNVEV (reference sequence).